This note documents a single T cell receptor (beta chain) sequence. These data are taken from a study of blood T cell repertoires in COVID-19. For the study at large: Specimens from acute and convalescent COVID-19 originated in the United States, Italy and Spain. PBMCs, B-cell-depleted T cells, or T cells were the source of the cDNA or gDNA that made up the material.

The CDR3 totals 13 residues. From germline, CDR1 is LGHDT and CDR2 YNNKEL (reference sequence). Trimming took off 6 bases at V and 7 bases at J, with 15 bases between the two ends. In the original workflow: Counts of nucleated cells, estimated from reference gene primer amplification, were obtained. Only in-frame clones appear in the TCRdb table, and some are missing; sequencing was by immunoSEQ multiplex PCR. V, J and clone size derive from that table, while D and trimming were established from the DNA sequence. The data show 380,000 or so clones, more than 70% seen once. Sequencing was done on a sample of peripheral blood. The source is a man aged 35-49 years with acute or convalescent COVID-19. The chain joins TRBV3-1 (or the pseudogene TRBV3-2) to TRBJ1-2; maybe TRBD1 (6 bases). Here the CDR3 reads CASRGHGTLGYTF. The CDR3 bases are TGTGCCAGCAGGGGACACGGGACCCTTGGCTACACCTTC.